The rows below give T cell receptor beta chains drawn from one sample of a study of T cell repertoires in cytomegalovirus infection. MiXCR was run by TCRdb on the reads, yielding one entry per CDR3 protein. The table has about 300,000 distinct CDR3 sequences, about a tenth seen once. The source material was PBMCs. The receptors come from a human donor in good health (CMV status not recorded). Some clones in this sample may be carry-over from other donors' samples. CDR3s include the opening cysteine and the closing phenylalanine or tryptophan. A D gene is named only where the DNA matches it firmly. Expanded clones get a size class; other rows say once, few or many, or leave the size out.

>TRBV6-2/TRBV6-3|NA|TRBJ1-1|few
CASSTGRALMAFF
TGTGCCAGCAGTACCGGTCGTGCGCTGATGGCTTTCTTT
>TRBV6-5|TRBD2|TRBJ2-2|many
CASSGLAGGSANTGELFF
TGTGCCAGCAGCGGACTAGCGGGGGGCAGCGCGAACACCGGGGAGCTGTTTTTT
>TRBV7-6|TRBD2|TRBJ2-1|NA
CARSLVGGGARNEQFF
TGTGCCAGAAGCTTAGTCGGCGGGGGGGCCAGGAATGAGCAGTTCTTC
>TRBV20-1|NA|TRBJ1-5|many
CSARDYSGSDQPQHF
TGCAGTGCTAGAGATTACAGCGGTTCCGATCAGCCCCAGCATTTT
>TRBV19|NA|TRBJ2-3|few
CASNPGQLTDTQYF
TGTGCCAGCAATCCTGGACAACTCACAGATACGCAGTATTTT
>TRBV7-9|NA|TRBJ1-1|few
CATSMNTEAFF
TGTGCCACCTCCATGAACACTGAAGCTTTCTTT
>TRBV7-2|NA|TRBJ2-1|many
CASSPTVVSSSYNEQFF
TGTGCCAGCAGCCCAACCGTCGTCTCCTCCTCCTACAATGAGCAGTTCTTC
>TRBV6-2/TRBV6-3|NA|TRBJ2-4|many
CASSYSYPRRENIQYF
TGTGCCAGCAGTTACTCATATCCGAGACGGGAAAACATTCAGTACTTC
>TRBV15|NA|TRBJ2-1|many
CATSRPGLLSYNEQFF
TGTGCCACCAGCAGACCCGGGCTGCTCTCCTACAATGAGCAGTTCTTC
>TRBV20-1|TRBD1|TRBJ2-5|NA
CSAGGQGYVTQYF
TGCAGTGCTGGGGGACAGGGATATGTGACCCAGTACTTC
>TRBV4-2|NA|TRBJ1-2|many
CASSQEMSVVGGYTF
TGTGCCAGCAGCCAAGAAATGTCGGTGGTGGGTGGCTACACCTTC
>TRBV4-1|NA|TRBJ1-6|many
CASSQIGGRENSPLHF
TGCGCCAGCAGCCAAATCGGGGGCAGGGAGAATTCACCCCTCCACTTT
>TRBV10-2|NA|TRBJ1-1|many
CASSEARGRRNTEAFF
TGCGCCAGCAGTGAAGCACGGGGAAGGCGGAACACTGAAGCTTTCTTT
>TRBV29-1|TRBD1|TRBJ2-4|many
CLRPRGQSNIQYF
TGCCTACGGCCCAGGGGGCAATCAAACATTCAGTACTTC
>TRBV7-2|NA|TRBJ2-1|NA
CASSLMQGTYNEQFF
TGTGCCAGCAGCTTGATGCAGGGTACCTACAATGAGCAGTTCTTC
>TRBV7-2|NA|TRBJ2-1|many
CATIMGANEQFF
TGTGCCACAATAATGGGGGCTAATGAGCAGTTCTTC
>TRBV6-1|NA|TRBJ2-7|many
CASTRQPGPSYEQYF
TGTGCCAGCACTCGACAGCCCGGACCGTCCTACGAGCAGTACTTC
>TRBV28|NA|TRBJ1-2|few
CASSLGGREGYGYTF
TGTGCCAGCAGTTTAGGGGGTAGGGAAGGCTATGGCTACACCTTC
>TRBV6-6|TRBD1|TRBJ2-5|many
CASSYGDSFQETQYF
TGTGCCAGCAGTTATGGGGACAGTTTCCAAGAGACCCAGTACTTC
>TRBV7-2|TRBD1|TRBJ1-5|many
CASSRGQGVSQPQHF
TGTGCCAGCAGCCGTGGACAGGGGGTATCTCAGCCCCAGCATTTT
>TRBV5-1|NA|TRBJ1-6|many
CASSTTGFYNSPLHF
TGCGCCAGCAGCACGACAGGCTTCTATAATTCACCCCTCCACTTT
>TRBV13|NA|TRBJ1-2|NA
CASSLRLWGYTF
TGTGCCAGCAGCTTAAGGCTGTGGGGCTACACCTTC
>TRBV7-2|NA|TRBJ2-7|many
CASSLGGQGEQYF
TGTGCCAGCAGCTTAGGGGGCCAGGGAGAGCAGTACTTC
>TRBV19|NA|TRBJ1-2|many
CASSLTFGYGYTF
TGTGCCAGTAGCCTGACATTCGGCTATGGCTACACCTTC